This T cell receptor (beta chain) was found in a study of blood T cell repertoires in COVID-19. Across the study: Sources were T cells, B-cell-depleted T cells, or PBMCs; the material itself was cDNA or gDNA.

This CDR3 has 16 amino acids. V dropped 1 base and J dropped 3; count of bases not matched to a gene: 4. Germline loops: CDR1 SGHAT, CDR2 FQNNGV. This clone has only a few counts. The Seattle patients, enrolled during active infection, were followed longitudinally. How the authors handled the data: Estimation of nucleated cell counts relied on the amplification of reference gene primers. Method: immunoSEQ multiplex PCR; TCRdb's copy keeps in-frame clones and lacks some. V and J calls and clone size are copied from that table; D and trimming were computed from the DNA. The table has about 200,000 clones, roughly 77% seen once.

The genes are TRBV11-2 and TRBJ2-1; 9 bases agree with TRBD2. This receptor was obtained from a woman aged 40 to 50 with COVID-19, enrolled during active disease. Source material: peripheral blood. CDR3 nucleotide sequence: TGTGCCAGCAGCTTAGGGCATAGCGGGAGCTACAATGAGCAGTTCTTC. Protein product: CASSLGHSGSYNEQFF. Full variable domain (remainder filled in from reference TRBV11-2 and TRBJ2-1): EAGVAQSPRYKIIEKRQSVAFWCNPISGHATLYWYQQILGQGPKLLIQFQNNGVVDDSQLPKDRFSAERLKGVDSTLKIQPAKLEDSAVYLCASSLGHSGSYNEQFFGPGTRLTVL.